Below, 2 T cell receptor beta chains from the same sample are listed, as sequenced in a study of T cells in Graves' hyperthyroidism and ophthalmopathy (dated by TCRdb to the late 2010s). Receptor libraries were prepared by multiplex PCR. The run used an Illumina HiSeq 2000. The TCR beta CDR3 regions were amplified from RNA transcripts. The TCR CDR3 was subjected to a first round of RT-PCR using the HTBI primer set and the Qiagen OneStep RT-PCR kit. TCRdb itself trimmed the public reads at Q25 with fastp, ran MiXCR and retained productive beta chains. Rows are unified per CDR3 protein, each entry keeping the most common DNA and genes. This sample is represented by under 300,000 distinct CDR3 sequences; roughly 15% of them were singletons. The ten largest clones represent around 31% of the sample. Material: blood. Receptors originate from a woman between 50 and 59 years old with Graves' hyperthyroidism that later progressed to Graves' ophthalmopathy.

A few counts support this clonotype. The chain links TRBV30 to TRBJ1-2; 11 bases match TRBD1. V was clipped by 6 bases and J by 8 bases; unmatched bases: 14. The CDR3 loop spans 15 amino acids. The germline CDR1 and CDR2 sequences are GTSNPN and SVGIG (reference sequence). The CDR3 protein is CACTMRDRGGLGYTF. In nucleotides, the CDR3 is TGTGCCTGTACCATGCGGGACAGGGGGGGGTTGGGCTACACCTTC.

Worth noting for this clonotype: A much larger clone differs by one base, so this may be a read error. The chain uses TRBV6-9 and TRBJ2-2; possibly TRBD2 for D (5 bases). The germline gives CDR1 MNHGY, CDR2 SVAAGI. This CDR3 is built from 15 residues. Here the CDR3 reads CASSYSKGNTGELVF. The CDR3 DNA is TGTGCCAGCAGTTACTCTAAAGGGAACACCGGGGAGCTGGTTTTT.